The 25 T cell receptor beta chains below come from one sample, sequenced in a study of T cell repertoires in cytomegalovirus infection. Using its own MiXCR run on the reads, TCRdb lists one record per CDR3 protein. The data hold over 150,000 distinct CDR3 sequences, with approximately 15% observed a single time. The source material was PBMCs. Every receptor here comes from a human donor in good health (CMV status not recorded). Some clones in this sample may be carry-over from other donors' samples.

This CDR3 reads CASSQTGAIVYEQYF. CDR3 nucleotide sequence: TGTGCCAGCAGCCAAACAGGGGCTATTGTCTACGAGCAGTACTTC. The chain combines TRBV14 with TRBJ2-7, with 7 bases identical to TRBD1. The germline V gene encodes CDR1 SGHDN and CDR2 FVKESK. The CDR3 extends over 15 amino acids. Unmatched junction bases numbered 7, after V lost 2 bases and J lost 3 bases.

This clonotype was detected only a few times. The CDR3 loop reads CASSDRDSRSTDTQYF. In nucleotides, the CDR3 is TGTGCCAGCAGCGACCGGGACAGCCGTAGCACAGATACGCAGTATTTT. The chain recombines TRBV28 with TRBJ2-3; 7 bases align to TRBD1. From germline, CDR1 is MDHEN and CDR2 SYDVKM. V was pared by 6 bases and J by 0 bases, with 9 bases of the junction left unmatched. The CDR3 length is 16 residues.

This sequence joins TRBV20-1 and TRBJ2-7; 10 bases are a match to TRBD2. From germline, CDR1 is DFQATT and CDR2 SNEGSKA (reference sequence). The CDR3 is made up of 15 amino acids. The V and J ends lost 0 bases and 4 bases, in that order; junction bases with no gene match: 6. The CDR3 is CSARDKREGTYEQYF. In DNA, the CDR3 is TGCAGTGCTAGAGATAAGCGGGAGGGGACTTACGAGCAGTACTTC.

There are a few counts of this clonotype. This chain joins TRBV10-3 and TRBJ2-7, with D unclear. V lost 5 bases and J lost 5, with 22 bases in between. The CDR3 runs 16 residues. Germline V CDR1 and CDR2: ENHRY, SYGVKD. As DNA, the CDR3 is TGTGCCATCAGTCCATCTCTGGGCATAAGAAAAGACGAGCAGTACTTC. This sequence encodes CAISPSLGIRKDEQYF.

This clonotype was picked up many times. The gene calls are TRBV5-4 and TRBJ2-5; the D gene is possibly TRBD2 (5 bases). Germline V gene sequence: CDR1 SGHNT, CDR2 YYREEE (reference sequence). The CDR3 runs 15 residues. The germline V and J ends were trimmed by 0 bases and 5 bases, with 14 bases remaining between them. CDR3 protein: CASSLEVRDQETQYF. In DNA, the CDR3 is TGTGCCAGCAGCTTGGAGGTGAGGGATCAGGAGACCCAGTACTTC.

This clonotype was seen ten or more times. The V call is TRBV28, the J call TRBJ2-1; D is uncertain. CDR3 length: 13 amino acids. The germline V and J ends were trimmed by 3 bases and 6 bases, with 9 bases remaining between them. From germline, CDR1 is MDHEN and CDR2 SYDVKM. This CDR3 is CASSFGQINEQFF. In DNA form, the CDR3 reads TGTGCCAGCAGTTTTGGGCAGATCAATGAGCAGTTCTTC.

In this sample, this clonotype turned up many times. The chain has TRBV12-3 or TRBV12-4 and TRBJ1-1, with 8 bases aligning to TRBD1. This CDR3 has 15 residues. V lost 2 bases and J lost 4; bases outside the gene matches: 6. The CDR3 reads CASSLYRTGLTEAFF. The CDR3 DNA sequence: TGTGCCAGCAGTTTATATCGGACAGGGCTCACTGAAGCTTTCTTT.

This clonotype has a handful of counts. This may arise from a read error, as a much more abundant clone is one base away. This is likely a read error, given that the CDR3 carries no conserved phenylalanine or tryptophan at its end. The CDR3 sequence: CATTQEVGIQYS. CDR3 DNA: TGTGCCACCACGCAGGAGGTTGGCATTCAGTACTCC. This sequence joins TRBV28 and TRBJ2-4; D may be TRBD2 (5 bases). The ends were cut back, 10 bases at V and 9 bases at J, with 16 bases in the middle. The CDR3 runs to 12 residues. Germline assignment: CDR1 MDHEN and CDR2 SYDVKM.

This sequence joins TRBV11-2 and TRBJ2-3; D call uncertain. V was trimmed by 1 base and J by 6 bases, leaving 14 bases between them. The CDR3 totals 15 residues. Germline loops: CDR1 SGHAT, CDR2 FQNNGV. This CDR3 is CASSLVDLITDTQYF. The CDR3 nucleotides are TGTGCCAGCAGCTTAGTAGATCTAATCACCGATACGCAGTATTTT.

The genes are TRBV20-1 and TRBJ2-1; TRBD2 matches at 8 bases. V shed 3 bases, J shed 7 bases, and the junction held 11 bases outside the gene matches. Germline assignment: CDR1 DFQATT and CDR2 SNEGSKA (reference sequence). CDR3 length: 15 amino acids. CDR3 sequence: CSASGRAGEGNEQFF. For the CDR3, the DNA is TGCAGTGCTAGTGGACGAGCGGGAGAGGGGAATGAGCAGTTCTTC.

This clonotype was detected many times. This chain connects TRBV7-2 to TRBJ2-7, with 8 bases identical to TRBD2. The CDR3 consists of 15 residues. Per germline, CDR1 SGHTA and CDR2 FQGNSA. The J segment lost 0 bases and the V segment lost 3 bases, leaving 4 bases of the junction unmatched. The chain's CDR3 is CASSFERGFSYEQYF. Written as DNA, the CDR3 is TGTGCCAGCAGCTTCGAGCGGGGGTTCTCCTACGAGCAGTACTTC.

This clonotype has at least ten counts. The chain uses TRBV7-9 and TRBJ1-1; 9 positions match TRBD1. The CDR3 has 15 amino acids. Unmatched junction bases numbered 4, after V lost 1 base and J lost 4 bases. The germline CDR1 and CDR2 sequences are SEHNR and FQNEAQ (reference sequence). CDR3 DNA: TGTGCCAGCAGCTTAGTGGGGACAGGGTCCACTGAAGCTTTCTTT. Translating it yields CASSLVGTGSTEAFF.

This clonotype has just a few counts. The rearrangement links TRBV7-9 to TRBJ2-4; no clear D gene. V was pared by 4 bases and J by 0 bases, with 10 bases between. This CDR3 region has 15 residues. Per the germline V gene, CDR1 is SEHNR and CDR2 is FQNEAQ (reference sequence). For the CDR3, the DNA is TGTGCCAGCAGCTGGATCCGGATAGCCAAAAACATTCAGTACTTC. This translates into CASSWIRIAKNIQYF.

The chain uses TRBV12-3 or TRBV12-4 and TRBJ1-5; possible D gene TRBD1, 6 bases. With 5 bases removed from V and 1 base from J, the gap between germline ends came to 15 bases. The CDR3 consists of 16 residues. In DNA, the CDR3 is TGTGCCAGCAGTCCCGAGGGGGGGTTAAGCAATCAGCCCCAGCATTTT. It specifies CASSPEGGLSNQPQHF.

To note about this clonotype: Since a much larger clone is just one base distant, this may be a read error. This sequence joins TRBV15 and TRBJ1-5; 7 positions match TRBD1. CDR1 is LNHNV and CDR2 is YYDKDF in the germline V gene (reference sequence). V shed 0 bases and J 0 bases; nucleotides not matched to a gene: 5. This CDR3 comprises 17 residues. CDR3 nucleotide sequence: TGTGCCACCAGCAGAGATTGTAGACAGGGTAGCAATCAGCCCCAGCATTTT. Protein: CATSRDCRQGSNQPQHF.

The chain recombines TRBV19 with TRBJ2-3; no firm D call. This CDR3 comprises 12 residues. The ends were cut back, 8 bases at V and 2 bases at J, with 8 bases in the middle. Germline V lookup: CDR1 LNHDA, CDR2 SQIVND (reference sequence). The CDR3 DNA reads TGTGCCAGTTCGACCGCCACAGATACGCAGTATTTT. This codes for CASSTATDTQYF.

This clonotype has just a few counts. The CDR3 DNA is TGTGCCAGCAAGCCTATCGGTGGCTACACCTTC. Its protein is CASKPIGGYTF. This chain joins TRBV6-1 and TRBJ1-2; no definite D call. The CDR3 extends over 11 amino acids. Germline CDR1 and CDR2: MNHNS and SASEGT. V was shortened by 7 bases and J by 7 bases, with 10 bases between the two germline ends.

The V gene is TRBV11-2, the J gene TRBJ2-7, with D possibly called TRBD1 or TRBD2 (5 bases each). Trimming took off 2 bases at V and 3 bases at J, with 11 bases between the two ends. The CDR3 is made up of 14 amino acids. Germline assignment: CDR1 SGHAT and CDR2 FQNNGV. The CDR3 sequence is CASSLWDGVYEQYF. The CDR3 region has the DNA TGTGCCAGCAGCTTATGGGACGGGGTCTACGAGCAGTACTTC. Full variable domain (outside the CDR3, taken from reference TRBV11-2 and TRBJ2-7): EAGVAQSPRYKIIEKRQSVAFWCNPISGHATLYWYQQILGQGPKLLIQFQNNGVVDDSQLPKDRFSAERLKGVDSTLKIQPAKLEDSAVYLCASSLWDGVYEQYFGPGTRLTVT.

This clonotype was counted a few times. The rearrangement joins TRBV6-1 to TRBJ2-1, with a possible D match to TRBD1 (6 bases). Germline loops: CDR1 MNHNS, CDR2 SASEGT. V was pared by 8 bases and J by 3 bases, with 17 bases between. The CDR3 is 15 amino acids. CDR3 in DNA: TGTGCCAGCCAAGGCATTGAGGGGGACTACAATGAGCAGTTCTTC. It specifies CASQGIEGDYNEQFF.

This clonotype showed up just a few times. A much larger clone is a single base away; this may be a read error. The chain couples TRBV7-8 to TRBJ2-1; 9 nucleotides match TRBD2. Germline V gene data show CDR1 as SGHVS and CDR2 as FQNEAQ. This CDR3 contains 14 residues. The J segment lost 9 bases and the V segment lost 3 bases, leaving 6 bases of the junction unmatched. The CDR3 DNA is TGTGCCAGCAGCTTTGCGGGAGGGGCCGTTGAGCAGTTCTTC. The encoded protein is CASSFAGGAVEQFF.

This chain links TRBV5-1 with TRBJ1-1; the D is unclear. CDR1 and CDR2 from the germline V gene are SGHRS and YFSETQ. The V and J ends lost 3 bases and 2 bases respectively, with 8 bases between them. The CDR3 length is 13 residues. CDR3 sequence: CASSSNTNTEAFF. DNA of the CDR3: TGCGCCAGCAGCTCGAACACTAACACTGAAGCTTTCTTT.

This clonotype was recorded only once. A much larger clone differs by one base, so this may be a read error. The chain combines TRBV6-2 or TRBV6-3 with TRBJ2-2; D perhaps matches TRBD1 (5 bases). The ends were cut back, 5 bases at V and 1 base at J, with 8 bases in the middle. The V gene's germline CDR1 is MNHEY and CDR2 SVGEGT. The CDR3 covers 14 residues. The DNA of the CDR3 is TGTGCCAGCAGTCGACAGAGGAACACCGGGGAGCTGTTTTTT. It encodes CASSRQRNTGELFF.

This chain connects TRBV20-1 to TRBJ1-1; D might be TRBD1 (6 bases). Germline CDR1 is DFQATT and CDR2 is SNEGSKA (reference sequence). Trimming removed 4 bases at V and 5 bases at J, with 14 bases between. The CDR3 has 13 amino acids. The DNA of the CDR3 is TGCAGTGCTACCGGGACACCTGGGACTGAAGCTTTCTTT. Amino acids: CSATGTPGTEAFF.

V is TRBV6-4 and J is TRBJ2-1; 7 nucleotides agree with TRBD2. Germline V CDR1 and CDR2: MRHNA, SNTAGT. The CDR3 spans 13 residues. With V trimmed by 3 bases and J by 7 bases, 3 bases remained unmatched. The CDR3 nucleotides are TGTGCCAGCAGTGATCGGGGGGTAAATGAGCAGTTCTTC. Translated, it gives CASSDRGVNEQFF.

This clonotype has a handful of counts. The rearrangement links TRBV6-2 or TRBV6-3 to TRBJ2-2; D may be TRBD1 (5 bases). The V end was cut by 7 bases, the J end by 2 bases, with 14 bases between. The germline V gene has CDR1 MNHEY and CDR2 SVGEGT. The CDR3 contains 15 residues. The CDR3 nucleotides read TGTGCCAGCAAGTATGTGGGGCTTAACACCGGGGAGCTGTTTTTT. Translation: CASKYVGLNTGELFF.